The 32 T cell receptor beta chains in this list originate from one sample, sequenced in a study of breast tumors, draining lymph nodes, adjacent tissues. MiXCR, run by TCRdb on the multiplex PCR reads, gives a single entry per CDR3 protein. The sample has 24,000 or so distinct CDR3 sequences; less than 25% are singletons. Sequencing was carried out using breast tumor tissue. The receptors were sampled from a female donor with breast cancer. Some clones in this sample may be carry-over from other donors' samples.

V is TRBV28 and J is TRBJ1-5, with D hard to call. Trimming shortened V by 5 bases and J by 6 bases, and 17 bases separated the two germline ends. Germline values: CDR1 MDHEN, CDR2 SYDVKM. The CDR3 loop spans 15 amino acids. The CDR3 here is CASSPDTIEGQPQHF. The CDR3 nucleotides are TGTGCCAGCAGTCCCGACACCATCGAGGGTCAGCCCCAGCATTTT.

This chain uses TRBV29-1 with TRBJ2-4; no definite D call. With 6 bases removed from V and 6 bases from J, the gap between germline ends came to 12 bases. The germline V gene has CDR1 SQVTM and CDR2 ANQGSEA. The CDR3 is made up of 12 amino acids. CDR3 coding DNA: TGCAGCGTCGGCGTGGAGTTAAACATTCAGTACTTC. Its translation: CSVGVELNIQYF.

This clonotype was found many times. The chain recombines TRBV6-5 with TRBJ2-1; D remains unclear. V lost 7 bases and J lost 5, with 15 bases in between. The CDR3 has 14 residues. Germline CDR1 reads MNHEY; CDR2 reads SVGAGI. The CDR3 DNA sequence: TGTGCCAGCACCCCCTTCCCACTGAACAATGAGCAGTTCTTC. Its protein is CASTPFPLNNEQFF.

Note on this clonotype: This may stem from a read error, because a much larger clone lies one nucleotide away. This chain connects TRBV6-1 to TRBJ1-5; weak D call: TRBD1 (6 bases). The germline V gene has CDR1 MNHNS and CDR2 SASEGT. This CDR3 has 14 residues. CDR3 in amino acids: CTSSGGYSNQPQHF. CDR3 coding DNA: TGTACCAGCAGTGGGGGCTATAGCAATCAGCCCCAGCATTTT.

This clonotype was recorded many times. The chain joins TRBV9 to TRBJ2-3, with TRBD2 matching over 8 bases. With V trimmed by 4 bases and J by 3 bases, 7 bases remained unmatched. The germline V gene has CDR1 SGDLS and CDR2 YYNGEE. The CDR3 extends over 15 amino acids. CDR3 sequence: CASSPPSGSTDTQYF. The CDR3 nucleotides read TGTGCCAGCAGCCCCCCAAGCGGGAGTACAGATACGCAGTATTTT.

This clonotype was recorded many times. J is TRBJ1-3 and V is TRBV28; tentative D call: TRBD1 (5 bases). Trimming took 7 bases from V and 2 from J, leaving 15 bases between them. The germline V gene has CDR1 MDHEN and CDR2 SYDVKM. The CDR3 is 15 amino acids. CDR3 nucleotides: TGTGCCAGCACCCAGGACACCTCTACTGGAAACACCATATATTTT. It yields the protein CASTQDTSTGNTIYF.

At least ten counts were recorded for this clonotype. The chain carries TRBV20-1 and TRBJ1-2; TRBD1 aligns across 7 bases. The V segment lost 6 bases and the J segment 4 bases; nucleotides outside the gene matches: 11. The CDR3 is 14 amino acids. Germline CDR1 reads DFQATT; CDR2 reads SNEGSKA (reference sequence). The CDR3 spells CSAQGRISPYGYTF. The CDR3 bases are TGCAGTGCACAGGGGAGGATATCGCCCTATGGCTACACCTTC.

This clonotype was observed at least ten times. The chain joins TRBV9 to TRBJ2-1; 14 nucleotides line up with TRBD2. In germline, CDR1 is SGDLS, CDR2 YYNGEE. The CDR3 spans 18 residues. J gave up 2 bases and V 0 bases, and 4 bases lay outside the gene matches. DNA of the CDR3: TGTGCCAGCAGCGTAGCTCGACTAGCGGGAGGGCCCTACAATGAGCAGTTCTTC. Protein product: CASSVARLAGGPYNEQFF.

V usage is TRBV4-2 and J usage is TRBJ2-3, with 13 positions matching TRBD2. The length of the CDR3 is 18 residues. Germline values: CDR1 LGHNA, CDR2 YNFKEQ. The J segment lost 3 bases and the V segment lost 0 bases, leaving 6 bases of the junction unmatched. The CDR3 DNA follows: TGTGCCAGCAGCCAAGACCTTGGGACTAGCGGGATTACAGATACGCAGTATTTT. Encoded protein: CASSQDLGTSGITDTQYF.

The chain joins TRBV4-1 to TRBJ1-3; TRBD1 matches 7 bases. Trimming removed 2 bases from V and 0 bases from J; junction bases left unmatched: 4. This CDR3 region has 16 residues. CDR1 MGHRA and CDR2 YSYEKL come from the germline V gene. The CDR3 is CASSQSTGHSGNTIYF. As DNA, the CDR3 is TGCGCCAGCAGCCAATCGACAGGGCACTCTGGAAACACCATATATTTT.

This clonotype was seen repeatedly, ten times or more. V usage is TRBV28 and J usage is TRBJ2-7; no clear D. The CDR3 spans 12 residues. Germline-derived CDR1 and CDR2 are MDHEN and SYDVKM. V was trimmed by 5 bases and J by 5 bases, leaving 10 bases between them. The CDR3 DNA reads as TGTGCCAGCAGTAATTGGGTGAACGAGCAGTACTTC. This codes for CASSNWVNEQYF.

This clonotype is medium-sized. This chain uses TRBV5-6 with TRBJ1-6; TRBD1 matches at 7 bases. V lost 1 base to trimming and J lost 6 bases; unmatched junction nucleotides: 1. The CDR3 contains 14 residues. From germline, CDR1 is SGHDT and CDR2 YYEEEE. The CDR3 protein is CASSLYRGNSPLHF. Here the CDR3 DNA reads TGTGCCAGCAGCTTGTACAGGGGTAATTCACCCCTCCACTTT.

The genes are TRBV2 and TRBJ1-1, with TRBD1 identical over 8 bases. The CDR3 runs 15 residues. Germline V CDR1 and CDR2: SNHLY, FYNNEI. The J segment lost 1 base and the V segment lost 8 bases, leaving 9 bases of the junction unmatched. The DNA for the CDR3 is TGTGCCAGCCAACAATCAGGGGGCCGGAACACTGAAGCTTTCTTT. Amino acid sequence: CASQQSGGRNTEAFF.

Notes on this clonotype: One base away lies a much larger clone, so this may be a sequencing read error. The chain recombines TRBV27 with TRBJ1-2, with D possibly being TRBD1 (5 bases). CDR1 and CDR2 from the germline V gene are MNHEY and SMNVEV (reference sequence). This CDR3 region has 16 residues. The CDR3 reads CASSRYSTGGDYGCTF. The CDR3 DNA follows: TGTGCCAGCAGCCGCTACTCTACCGGGGGAGACTATGGCTGCACCTTC.

This clonotype has ten or more counts. The genes are TRBV20-1 and TRBJ1-2, with a weak D call TRBD1 (5 bases). The CDR3 is 15 residues long. CDR1 and CDR2 (germline): DFQATT, SNEGSKA (reference sequence). Between the trimmed V and J ends, which lost 6 bases and 4 bases, there was a span of 21 bases. The CDR3 DNA sequence: TGCAGTGCCCCAAGGCCAGCAGGGCCTCCCTATGGCTACACCTTC. This sequence encodes CSAPRPAGPPYGYTF.

At least ten counts were recorded for this clonotype. CDR3 in DNA: TGTGCCAGCAGTTTAGGTTTTGGCAATGAGCAGTTCTTC. Its protein product is CASSLGFGNEQFF. V gene TRBV12-3 or TRBV12-4 combines with J gene TRBJ2-1; no clear D gene. The CDR3 spans 13 residues. V lost 1 base, J lost 6 bases, and 7 bases lay in between.

Comments on this clonotype: One end of the junction is discordant with germline, which a read error may explain. This chain links TRBV20-1 with TRBJ2-3; TRBD1 might be the D (6 bases). CDR3 length: 14 residues. The V gene's germline CDR1 is DFQATT and CDR2 SNEGSKA (reference sequence). CDR3 nucleotide sequence: TGCAGCGCTAGTCACAGGGATGGCACAGATACGCAGTATTTT. It translates to CSASHRDGTDTQYF.

This clonotype has a count of ten or more. This rearrangement joins TRBV2 to TRBJ1-2; D uncertain. The length of the CDR3 is 11 residues. The germline gives CDR1 SNHLY, CDR2 FYNNEI. Trimming shortened V by 7 bases and J by 4 bases, and 7 bases separated the two germline ends. The CDR3 loop reads CASTPAYGYTF. The CDR3 region has the DNA TGTGCCAGCACCCCCGCCTATGGCTACACCTTC.

This clonotype appeared many times. This rearrangement joins TRBV5-1 to TRBJ1-3; TRBD1 matches at 7 bases. Trimming removed 1 base from V and 4 bases from J; junction bases left unmatched: 2. The germline V gene has CDR1 SGHRS and CDR2 YFSETQ. This CDR3 is 14 amino acids long. CDR3 protein: CASSLRGPGNTIYF. The CDR3 DNA reads TGCGCCAGCAGCTTGAGGGGGCCCGGAAACACCATATATTTT. The full variable domain, in which reference TRBV5-1 and TRBJ1-3 provide the parts outside the CDR3, is KAGVTQTPRYLIKTRGQQVTLSCSPISGHRSVSWYQQTPGQGLQFLFEYFSETQRNKGNFPGRFSGRQFSNSRSEMNVSTLELGDSALYLCASSLRGPGNTIYFGEGSWLTVV.

This clonotype was seen many times. The V gene is TRBV7-8, the J gene TRBJ1-2, with a weak D call TRBD1 (6 bases). Per the germline V gene, CDR1 is SGHVS and CDR2 is FQNEAQ. The V end lost 4 bases, the J end lost 14 bases, and 14 bases lay between the germline ends. CDR3 length: 11 amino acids. CDR3 sequence: CASSSDRTITF. The DNA for the CDR3 is TGTGCCAGCAGCTCCGACAGGACCATTACCTTC.

The V call is TRBV4-1, the J call TRBJ1-5, with D perhaps matching TRBD1 (6 bases). Germline V gene lookup returns CDR1 MGHRA and CDR2 YSYEKL. V was pared by 0 bases and J by 6 bases, with 12 bases between. This CDR3 spans 15 amino acids. The CDR3 protein is CASSQEGGAPQPQHF. In DNA, the CDR3 is TGCGCCAGCAGCCAAGAAGGGGGGGCTCCTCAGCCCCAGCATTTT.

Many counts were recorded for this clonotype. The J gene is TRBJ2-5, the V gene TRBV3-1; perhaps TRBD1 as D (6 bases). The CDR3 sequence is 15 residues long. The germline gives CDR1 LGHDT, CDR2 YNNKEL (reference sequence). V lost 1 base to trimming and J lost 5 bases, with 14 bases between them. CDR3 DNA: TGTGCCAGCAGCCAAGGCCAGGGGTTAGGGGAGACCCAGTACTTC. This gives the protein CASSQGQGLGETQYF.

This clonotype was found a few times. The chain uses TRBV27 and TRBJ1-5; D is unresolved. Germline-derived CDR1 and CDR2 are MNHEY and SMNVEV (reference sequence). Trimming cost V 6 bases and J 6 bases, with 12 bases left between them. The CDR3 is 13 residues long. The CDR3 protein is CASRSGEGQPQHF. The CDR3 DNA sequence: TGTGCCAGCAGATCGGGTGAGGGTCAGCCCCAGCATTTT.

This clonotype occurred a few times. This chain uses TRBV28 with TRBJ2-6; D uncertain. This CDR3 comprises 15 residues. Germline V lookup: CDR1 MDHEN, CDR2 SYDVKM. V dropped 1 base and J dropped 4 bases, with 8 bases sitting between them. CDR3 sequence reads: CASSLFRDGANVLTF. CDR3 in DNA: TGTGCCAGCAGTTTATTCCGAGACGGGGCCAACGTCCTGACTTTC.

In regard to this clonotype: An end of the junction does not agree with germline; a read error may underlie this. This chain links TRBV7-3 with TRBJ2-3, with 8 bases matching TRBD2. CDR3 length: 15 amino acids. Germline CDR1 and CDR2: SGHTA and FQGTGA. The CDR3 loop reads CASSSSGHGTGTQYF. CDR3 coding DNA: TGTGCTAGCAGCTCTAGCGGGCACGGCACAGGTACGCAGTATTTT.

This clonotype was found many times. The chain joins TRBV4-1 to TRBJ2-2; a weak D match, TRBD2 (6 bases). The V end was cut by 6 bases, the J end by 5 bases, with 13 bases between. CDR1 is MGHRA and CDR2 is YSYEKL in the germline V gene. The CDR3 is 14 amino acids. The CDR3: CASRSVAVTGELFF. The CDR3 nucleotides read TGCGCCAGCAGGTCCGTAGCGGTAACCGGGGAGCTGTTTTTT.

This clonotype is large. The chain couples TRBV7-9 to TRBJ2-7; TRBD1 aligns across 8 bases. The V segment lost 5 bases and the J segment 5 bases; nucleotides outside the gene matches: 8. CDR1 is SEHNR, CDR2 FQNEAQ, per germline (reference sequence). This CDR3 has 14 residues. Here the CDR3 DNA reads TGTGCCAGCAGCCAGGTCGCAGGGGGCAACGAGCAGTACTTC. Encoded protein: CASSQVAGGNEQYF.

As for this clonotype: Given the absence of the conserved phenylalanine or tryptophan at the CDR3 end, a read error is likely. The chain links TRBV11-2 to TRBJ2-3; 8 nucleotides align to TRBD1. Germline CDR1 SGHAT, CDR2 FQNNGV. The CDR3 is 15 residues long. The CDR3 region has the DNA TGTGCCCGCAGCTTCCAGACAGGGGGCACAGATACGCAGTATTCT. Translated: CARSFQTGGTDTQYS.

There are many counts of this clonotype. The rearrangement links TRBV20-1 to TRBJ2-1, with D maybe TRBD2 (5 bases). The V gene lost 1 base and the J gene lost 0 bases, with 13 bases spanning the gap. This CDR3 spans 16 amino acids. Germline lookup yields CDR1 DFQATT and CDR2 SNEGSKA (reference sequence). CDR3 sequence (DNA): TGCAGTGCTAGAGCCCACGGGAAGAGCTCCTACAATGAGCAGTTCTTC. Protein product: CSARAHGKSSYNEQFF.

On this clonotype: As the CDR3 is not closed by the conserved phenylalanine or tryptophan, this likely results from a read error. The rearrangement uses TRBV2 and TRBJ1-1, with unresolved D. The length of the CDR3 is 13 residues. V shed 3 bases and J shed 4 bases, with 9 bases lying between them. CDR1 is SNHLY and CDR2 is FYNNEI in the germline V gene. The chain's CDR3 is CASSESALTEAFL. CDR3 DNA: TGTGCCAGCAGTGAGTCGGCACTCACTGAAGCTTTCCTT.

The V gene is TRBV6-6, the J gene TRBJ2-3, with 12 positions matching TRBD2. After removal of 3 bases from V and 6 bases from J, the junction contained 10 bases not matched to a gene. Germline loops: CDR1 MNHNY, CDR2 SVGAGI (reference sequence). This CDR3 has 17 amino acids. CDR3 amino acids: CASSYLPGLAGVDTQYF. The CDR3 bases are TGTGCCAGCAGTTATTTGCCGGGACTAGCGGGTGTGGATACGCAGTATTTT.

There are many counts of this clonotype. The rearrangement uses TRBV20-1 and TRBJ2-5, with 9 bases fitting TRBD2. The CDR3 has 15 residues. The junction had 7 bases not matched to a gene; V was cut back by 0 bases and J by 5 bases. CDR1 is DFQATT and CDR2 is SNEGSKA in the germline V gene (reference sequence). CDR3 loop: CSARDPAGGYETQYF. The CDR3 region has the DNA TGCAGTGCTAGAGATCCAGCGGGAGGATACGAGACCCAGTACTTC.